This T cell receptor beta chain was profiled in a study of T cells in Graves' hyperthyroidism and ophthalmopathy. The CDR3 sequence is 14 residues long. The germline V and J ends were trimmed by 5 bases and 7 bases, with 18 bases remaining between them. Germline assignment: CDR1 SGDLS and CDR2 YYNGEE. This clonotype appeared many times. Amplified TCR beta CDR3 regions came from RNA transcripts. An initial round of RT-PCR targeting the TCR CDR3 relied on the HTBI primer set. TCRdb itself ran the multiplex PCR reads through MiXCR, one entry per CDR3 protein. Among about 560,000 distinct CDR3 sequences listed, approximately 15% were seen once. Uncontrolled infection, other autoimmune disease, pregnancy or lactation disqualified patients from enrolment. PBMCs were obtained from about 9 ml fresh peripheral blood.

Sequences were obtained from blood. The V gene is TRBV9, the J gene TRBJ2-5, with a possible D match to TRBD1 (6 bases). The receptor was isolated from a woman younger than 30 with Graves' hyperthyroidism. Here the CDR3 DNA reads TGTGCCAGCAGTGAGCCGGGACACGGTAGGACCCAGTACTTC. Amino acids: CASSEPGHGRTQYF.